Listed below are T cell receptor beta chains from one sample, sequenced in a study of T-cell reconstitution after alpha-beta-depleted transplantation in children. Via MiXCR, TCRdb re-called the PCR reads, giving one row per CDR3 protein. The sample contains approximately 980,000 distinct CDR3 sequences, about 30% of which appear only once. Sequencing used PBMCs, mostly from graft donor cells, obtained 360 days after TCRalphabeta/CD19-depleted stem cell transplant. Every receptor here comes from a boy under two years old who had a stem cell transplant for SCID, so the T cells may come from the graft donor. Both conserved end residues are part of each CDR3. The D gene is left open where the match is weak. A clone size is listed for some rows: how often the clone was seen (once, few, many), or a class if it is expanded.

clone_size j_call d_call v_call cdr3_aa cdr3_nt
many TRBJ2-3 . TRBV3-1 CASSQGGRKGTDTQYF TGTGCCAGCAGCCAGGGTGGACGCAAGGGCACAGATACGCAGTATTTT
. TRBJ2-4 . TRBV28 CASSFRLAKNIQYF TGTGCCAGCAGTTTCCGCCTAGCCAAAAACATTCAGTACTTC
few TRBJ2-1 TRBD2 TRBV9 CASSLRPGLADYNEQFF TGTGCCAGCAGCCTACGCCCGGGACTAGCGGATTACAATGAGCAGTTCTTC
. TRBJ2-2 TRBD1 TRBV20-1 CSARPDRGRELFF TGCAGTGCTAGACCCGACAGGGGGAGAGAGCTGTTTTTT
. TRBJ2-5 . TRBV2 CASSEIPNTQQYF TGTGCCAGCAGCGAGATACCCAACACACAACAGTACTTC
few TRBJ2-3 TRBD1 TRBV12-3/TRBV12-4 CASRFGQGIADTQYF TGTGCCAGCAGGTTCGGACAGGGTATCGCAGATACGCAGTATTTT
few TRBJ1-3 . TRBV6-5 CASSYSGGSGNTIYF TGTGCCAGCAGTTACTCGGGCGGCTCTGGAAACACCATATATTTT
. TRBJ2-3 . TRBV20-1 CSASGFRQGNPTDTQYF TGCAGTGCTAGTGGCTTCCGGCAGGGTAATCCAACAGATACGCAGTATTTT
. TRBJ1-4 . TRBV5-1 CASSLLSRDDEKLFF TGCGCCAGCAGCTTGCTTTCCAGAGATGATGAAAAACTGTTTTTT
. TRBJ2-3 . TRBV9 CASSVAPRGVSTDTQYF TGTGCCAGCAGCGTAGCCCCTCGCGGGGTTAGCACAGATACGCAGTATTTT
few TRBJ2-1 . TRBV7-4 CASSLIPTSPVYNEQFF TGTGCCAGCAGCTTAATCCCAACTAGCCCGGTCTACAATGAGCAGTTCTTC
once TRBJ2-1 TRBD1 TRBV7-7 CASSQLGQLDEQFF TGTGCCAGCAGCCAATTGGGACAGCTCGATGAGCAGTTCTTC
. TRBJ1-5 . TRBV12-3/TRBV12-4 CASSLRQLSNQPQHF TGTGCCAGCAGTTTAAGACAGCTTAGCAATCAGCCCCAGCATTTT
few TRBJ2-3 . TRBV20-1 CSARVMVVSTDTQYF TGCAGTGCTAGAGTCATGGTCGTAAGCACAGATACGCAGTATTTT
once TRBJ2-5 . TRBV2 CASGRTELGTQYF TGTGCCAGCGGGAGGACGGAGTTAGGGACCCAGTACTTC
. TRBJ1-2 TRBD1 TRBV7-6 CASSSNLRDRVNYGYTF TGTGCCAGCAGCTCAAACCTTCGGGACAGGGTTAACTATGGCTACACCTTC
. TRBJ2-7 TRBD1 TRBV6-2/TRBV6-3 CASREDRARTYEQYF TGTGCCAGCAGGGAGGACAGGGCACGGACCTACGAGCAGTACTTC
. TRBJ2-7 TRBD1 TRBV5-1 CASTYPGQGRVEQYF TGCGCCAGCACTTATCCGGGACAGGGTCGAGTCGAGCAGTACTTC
. TRBJ1-1 . TRBV12-3/TRBV12-4 CASSFRPYTEAFF TGTGCCAGCAGTTTCCGGCCCTACACTGAAGCTTTCTTT
. TRBJ2-6 TRBD2 TRBV30 CAWSSGGTVTF TGTGCCTGGTCTAGCGGGGGTACAGTAACTTTC
. TRBJ2-5 . TRBV5-1 CASSLVLEKETQYF TGCGCCAGCAGCTTGGTCCTGGAAAAAGAGACCCAGTACTTC
. TRBJ1-1 . TRBV18 CASSPGIGGVNTEAFF TGTGCCAGCTCACCAGGGATCGGAGGCGTGAACACTGAAGCTTTCTTT
few TRBJ1-2 TRBD1 TRBV5-1 CASSLEYRGLYGYTF TGCGCCAGCAGCTTGGAGTACAGGGGGCTCTATGGCTACACCTTC
. TRBJ1-5 TRBD1 TRBV20-1 CSASPGGYSNQPQHF TGCAGTGCTAGCCCAGGGGGTTATAGCAATCAGCCCCAGCATTTT
. TRBJ1-1 . TRBV27 CASSSSPAGYSRNTEAFF TGTGCCAGCAGTTCCTCCCCGGCAGGGTACTCCCGGAACACTGAAGCTTTCTTT